This T cell receptor (beta chain) was identified in a study of read filtering for tumor transcriptome and immune sequencing. Across the study: Patients were approximately 18 male and around 15 female, mean age approximately 70 years, range about 47 to 85. TCR-mapped reads were about 3.5 to 11 million with IR-seq versus about 85 to 1,300 with RNA-seq. DNase treatment preceded whole-transcriptome library preparation.

Study observations and caveats: Correlation between methods rose after single-read clonotypes were removed.

This clonotype is categorized as medium-sized (0.01 to 0.1%). Its specificity is not known. This library used around 400 ng RNA and molecular barcoded adaptors spanning alpha/delta and beta/gamma chains. TCRdb re-called the reads through MiXCR, storing one row per CDR3 protein. The sample includes 8,000 to 10,000 distinct CDR3 sequences, 16% of them seen just once. Material for sequencing was a population of CD138-negative cells sorted from bone marrow. This clonotype was sampled from a donor at least 40 years old with multiple myeloma.

For the CDR3, the DNA is TGTGCCAGCAGCTTAGAATCGATAACGAGGGACACCGGGGAGCTGTTTTTT. Translation: CASSLESITRDTGELFF. V and J are TRBV13 and TRBJ2-2, with D tentatively TRBD2 (5 bases). The V gene lost 1 base and the J gene lost 3 bases, with 15 bases spanning the gap. The CDR3 is 17 amino acids. CDR1 is PRHDT and CDR2 is FYEKMQ in the germline V gene (reference sequence).